This TCR beta chain emerged from a study of shared clonotypes between healthy human individuals. Study as a whole: Per donor, three plates held CD4 naive cells, three held CD4 memory, two held CD8 naive and one held CD8 memory.

Evenly divided among several immunoSEQ plates was the genomic DNA of each subset. The assay was immunoSEQ multiplex PCR, and TCRdb's table has in-frame clones only and misses some. Counted here are 100,000 or so clones, around 65% occurring once; the ten biggest clones make up under 25%. V lost 2 bases and J 6 bases, leaving 14 bases between the germline ends. This CDR3 spans 14 amino acids. The germline V gene encodes CDR1 MGHDK and CDR2 SYGVNS. Comments on this clone: Its antigen is still unknown.

In CD8 memory, CD45RO+ cells were put together with CCR7-negative CD45RA+ TemRA cells. The study, taken as a whole, reports: Expectations were that clonotype sharing among donors would be affected by sequencing depth.

The sequence came from a woman aged 30 to 39 in good health. Sequencing input: memory CD8+ T cells sorted from blood. Sample subset: CD45RO+ cells pooled with CCR7-negative TemRA cells. The genes are TRBV25-1 and TRBJ2-7; D tentatively reads TRBD1 or TRBD2 (5 bases each). The CDR3 DNA reads TGTGCCAGCAGTGAAGGGGTATCAGGGAGCGAGCAGTACTTC. Amino acids: CASSEGVSGSEQYF.